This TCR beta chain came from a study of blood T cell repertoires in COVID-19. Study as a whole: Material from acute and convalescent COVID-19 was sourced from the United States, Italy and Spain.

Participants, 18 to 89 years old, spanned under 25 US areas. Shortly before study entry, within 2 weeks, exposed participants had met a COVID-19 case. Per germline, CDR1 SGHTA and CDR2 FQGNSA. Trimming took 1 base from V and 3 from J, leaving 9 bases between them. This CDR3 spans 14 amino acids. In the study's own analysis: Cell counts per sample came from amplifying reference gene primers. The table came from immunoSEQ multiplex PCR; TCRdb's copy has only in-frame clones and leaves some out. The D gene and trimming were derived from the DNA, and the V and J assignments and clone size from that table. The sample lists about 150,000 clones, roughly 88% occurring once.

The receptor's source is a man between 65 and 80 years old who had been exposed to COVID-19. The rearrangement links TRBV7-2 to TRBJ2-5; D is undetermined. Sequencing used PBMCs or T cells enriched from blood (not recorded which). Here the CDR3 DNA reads TGTGCCAGCAGCTTAGAGCGTTGGAAAGAGACCCAGTACTTC. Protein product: CASSLERWKETQYF.